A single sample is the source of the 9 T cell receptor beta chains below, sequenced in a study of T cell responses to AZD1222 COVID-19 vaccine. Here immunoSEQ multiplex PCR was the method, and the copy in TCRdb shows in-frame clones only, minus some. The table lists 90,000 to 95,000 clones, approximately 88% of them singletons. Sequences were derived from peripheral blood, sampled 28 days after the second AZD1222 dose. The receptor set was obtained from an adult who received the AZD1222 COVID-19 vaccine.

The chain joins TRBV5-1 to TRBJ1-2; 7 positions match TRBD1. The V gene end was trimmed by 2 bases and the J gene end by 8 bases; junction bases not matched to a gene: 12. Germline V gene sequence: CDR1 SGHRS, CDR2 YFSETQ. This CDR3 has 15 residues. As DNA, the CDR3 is TGCGCCAGCAGCTTTTTTCGACAGGGACTCAAGGGCTACACCTTC. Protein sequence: CASSFFRQGLKGYTF.

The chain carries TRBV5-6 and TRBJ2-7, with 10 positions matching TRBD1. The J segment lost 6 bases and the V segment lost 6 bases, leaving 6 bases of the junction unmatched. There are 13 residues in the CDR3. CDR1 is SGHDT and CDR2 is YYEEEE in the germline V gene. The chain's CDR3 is CASIFRDRGEQYF. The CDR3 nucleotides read TGTGCCAGCATATTCCGGGACAGGGGCGAGCAGTACTTC.

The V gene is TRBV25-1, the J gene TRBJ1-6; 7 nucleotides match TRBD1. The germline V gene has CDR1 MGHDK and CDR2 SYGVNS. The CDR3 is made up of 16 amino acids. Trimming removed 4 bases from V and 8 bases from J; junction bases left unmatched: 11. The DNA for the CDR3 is TGTGCCAGCAGTGGCCCTCCCGGGACAGCGTATTCACCCCTCCACTTT. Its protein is CASSGPPGTAYSPLHF.

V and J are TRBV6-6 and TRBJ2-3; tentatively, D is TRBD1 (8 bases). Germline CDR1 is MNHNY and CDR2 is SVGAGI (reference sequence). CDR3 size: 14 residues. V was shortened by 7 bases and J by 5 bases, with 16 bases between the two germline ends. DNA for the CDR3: TGTGCCAGCAACACAGGGGGGGGAAGAGATACGCAGTATTTT. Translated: CASNTGGGRDTQYF.

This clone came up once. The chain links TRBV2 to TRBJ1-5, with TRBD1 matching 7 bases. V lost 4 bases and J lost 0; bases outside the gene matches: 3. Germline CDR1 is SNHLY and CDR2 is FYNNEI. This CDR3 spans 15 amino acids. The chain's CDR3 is CASSGDSYSNQPQHF. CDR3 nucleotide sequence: TGTGCCAGCAGTGGGGACAGTTATAGCAATCAGCCCCAGCATTTT. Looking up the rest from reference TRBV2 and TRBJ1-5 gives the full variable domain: EPEVTQTPSHQVTQMGQEVILRCVPISNHLYFYWYRQILGQKVEFLVSFYNNEISEKSEIFDDQFSVERPDGSNFTLKIRSTKLEDSAMYFCASSGDSYSNQPQHFGDGTRLSIL.

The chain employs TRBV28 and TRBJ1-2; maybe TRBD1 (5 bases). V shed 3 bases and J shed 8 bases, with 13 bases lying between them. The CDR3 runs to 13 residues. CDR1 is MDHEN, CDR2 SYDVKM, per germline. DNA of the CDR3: TGTGCCAGCAGTTTGGGGGGATGGGTGGGCTACACCTTC. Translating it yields CASSLGGWVGYTF.

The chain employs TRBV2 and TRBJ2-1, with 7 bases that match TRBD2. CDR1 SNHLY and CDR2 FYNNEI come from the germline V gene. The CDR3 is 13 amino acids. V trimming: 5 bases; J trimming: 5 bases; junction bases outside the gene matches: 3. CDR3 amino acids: CASSRTSDNEQFF. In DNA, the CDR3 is TGTGCCAGCAGTCGGACTAGTGACAATGAGCAGTTCTTC.

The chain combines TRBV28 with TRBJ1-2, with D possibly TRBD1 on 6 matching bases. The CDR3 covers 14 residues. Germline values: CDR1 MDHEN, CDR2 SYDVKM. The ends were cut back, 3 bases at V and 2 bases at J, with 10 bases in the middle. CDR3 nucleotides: TGTGCCAGCAGTTTGCCAGGGGACAACTATGGCTACACCTTC. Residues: CASSLPGDNYGYTF.

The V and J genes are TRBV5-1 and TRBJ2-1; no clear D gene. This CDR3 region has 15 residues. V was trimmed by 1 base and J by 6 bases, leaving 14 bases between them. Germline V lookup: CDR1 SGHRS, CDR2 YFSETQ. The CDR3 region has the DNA TGCGCCAGCAGCTTGCAGGCGATCCATGGCAATGAGCAGTTCTTC. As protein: CASSLQAIHGNEQFF.